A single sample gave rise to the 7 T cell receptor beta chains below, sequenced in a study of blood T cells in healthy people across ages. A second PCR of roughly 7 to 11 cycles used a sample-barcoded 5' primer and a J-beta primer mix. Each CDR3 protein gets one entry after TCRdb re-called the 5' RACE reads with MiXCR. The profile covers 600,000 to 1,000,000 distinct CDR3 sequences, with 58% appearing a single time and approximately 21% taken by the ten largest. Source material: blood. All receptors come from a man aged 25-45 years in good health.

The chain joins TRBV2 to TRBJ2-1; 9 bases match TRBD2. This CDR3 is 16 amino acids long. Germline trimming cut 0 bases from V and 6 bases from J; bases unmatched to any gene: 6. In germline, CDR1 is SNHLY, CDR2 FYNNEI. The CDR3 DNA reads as TGTGCCAGCAGTGAAGCGGGCAAGCGGGGGGTCAATGAGCAGTTCTTC. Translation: CASSEAGKRGVNEQFF. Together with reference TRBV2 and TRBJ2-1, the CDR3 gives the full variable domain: EPEVTQTPSHQVTQMGQEVILRCVPISNHLYFYWYRQILGQKVEFLVSFYNNEISEKSEIFDDQFSVERPDGSNFTLKIRSTKLEDSAMYFCASSEAGKRGVNEQFFGPGTRLTVL.

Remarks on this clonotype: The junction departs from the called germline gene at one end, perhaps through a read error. CDR3: CSGKLGQSAYVYTF. DNA for the CDR3: TGCAGCGGGAAGCTAGGACAGTCGGCCTATGTCTACACCTTC. This chain links TRBV29-1 with TRBJ1-2, with a possible D match to TRBD1 (6 bases). CDR3 length: 14 amino acids. Germline V gene lookup returns CDR1 SQVTM and CDR2 ANQGSEA.

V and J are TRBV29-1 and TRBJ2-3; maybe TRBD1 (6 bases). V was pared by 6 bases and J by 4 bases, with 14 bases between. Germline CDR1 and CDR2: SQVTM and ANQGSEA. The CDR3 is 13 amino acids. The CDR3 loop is CSVTPQGADTQYF. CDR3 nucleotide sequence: TGCAGCGTCACCCCACAGGGCGCAGATACGCAGTATTTT.

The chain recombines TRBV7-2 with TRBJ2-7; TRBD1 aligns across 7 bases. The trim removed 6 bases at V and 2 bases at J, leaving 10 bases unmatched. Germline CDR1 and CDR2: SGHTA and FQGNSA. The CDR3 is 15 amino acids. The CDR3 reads CASSYSKGATYEQYF. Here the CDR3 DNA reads TGTGCCAGCAGTTACTCGAAGGGGGCCACCTACGAGCAGTACTTC. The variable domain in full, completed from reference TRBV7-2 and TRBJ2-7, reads GAGVSQSPSNKVTEKGKDVELRCDPISGHTALYWYRQSLGQGLEFLIYFQGNSAPDKSGLPSDRFSAERTGGSVSTLTIQRTQQEDSAVYLCASSYSKGATYEQYFGPGTRLTVT.

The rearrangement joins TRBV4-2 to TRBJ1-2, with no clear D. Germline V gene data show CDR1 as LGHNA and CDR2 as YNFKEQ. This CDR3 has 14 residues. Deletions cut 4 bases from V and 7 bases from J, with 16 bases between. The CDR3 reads CASSPSKTFSGYTF. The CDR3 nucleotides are TGTGCCAGCAGCCCAAGTAAGACCTTTAGTGGCTACACCTTC.

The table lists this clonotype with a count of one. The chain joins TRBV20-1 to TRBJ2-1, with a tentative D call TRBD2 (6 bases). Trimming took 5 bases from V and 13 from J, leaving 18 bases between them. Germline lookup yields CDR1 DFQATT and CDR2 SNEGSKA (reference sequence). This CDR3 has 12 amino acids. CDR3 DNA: TGCAGTGCTGCGGGACCTCAAGAGACCCAGTTCTTC. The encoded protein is CSAAGPQETQFF.

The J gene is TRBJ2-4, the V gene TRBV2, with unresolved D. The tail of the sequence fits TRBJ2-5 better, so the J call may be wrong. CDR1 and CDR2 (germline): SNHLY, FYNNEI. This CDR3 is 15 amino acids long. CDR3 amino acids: CASKGDNQLGETQYF. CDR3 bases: TGTGCCAGCAAGGGTGACAACCAGCTAGGGGAGACCCAGTACTTC.